This T cell receptor beta chain was identified in a study of identical twins. TCRdb itself ran the 5' RACE reads through MiXCR, one entry per CDR3 protein. Among some 460,000 distinct CDR3 sequences listed, 11% to 15% were seen once. V was cut by 5 bases and J by 4 bases, with 12 bases left in between. This CDR3 has 13 residues. CDR1 is MNHEY, CDR2 SMNVEV, per germline (reference sequence). This clonotype was detected a few times. These data also formed part of another study, on yellow fever vaccine responses in identical twins.

The source material was CD4+ T cells sorted from blood. The clonotype comes from a woman aged 18-35 years in good health. The J gene is TRBJ2-7, the V gene TRBV27; D remains unclear. CDR3 sequence: CASSPDGKYEQYF. Written as DNA, the CDR3 is TGTGCCAGCAGTCCGGACGGAAAGTACGAGCAGTACTTC.